This T cell receptor beta chain appears in the sequencing data of a study of blood T cell repertoires in COVID-19. Whole-study context: The cDNA or gDNA used as material had been derived from T cells, B-cell-depleted T cells, or PBMCs.

Participant-given clinical history determined each cohort assignment. Donors in Cohort 3 counted as recovered after two negative PCRs, clearance, or symptom resolution. V was clipped by 6 bases and J by 8 bases; unmatched bases: 10. Germline V gene data show CDR1 as MDHEN and CDR2 as SYDVKM. There are 14 residues in the CDR3. In the authors' methods: Researchers report that nucleated cell counts were estimated from reference gene primer amplification. Using immunoSEQ multiplex PCR, the repertoire was profiled, and TCRdb retains in-frame clones only, with some absent. The V and J calls and the clone size are those of that table, but D and trimming were determined from the DNA. This table has around 140,000 clones, 80% to 90% appearing once.

The sample comprised PBMCs or T cells enriched from blood (not recorded which). The J gene is TRBJ2-1, the V gene TRBV28; 7 bases fit TRBD1. The sequence was collected from a man between 60 and 75 years old who had recovered from COVID-19. The CDR3 loop is CASRIRQGGHEQFF. CDR3 sequence (DNA): TGTGCCAGCAGAATAAGACAGGGTGGGCATGAGCAGTTCTTC.